The rows below give T cell receptor beta chains drawn from one sample of a study of cytomegalovirus exposure and HLA in healthy donors. The assay was immunoSEQ multiplex PCR, and TCRdb's table has in-frame clones only and misses some. The table includes roughly 76,000 clones, approximately 93% detected once. The sample taken for sequencing was PBMCs. These TCRs come from a man aged 18 to 30 in good health and CMV-seropositive. CDR3s include the opening cysteine and the closing phenylalanine or tryptophan. The D gene is left open where the match is weak. Not every row has a clone size; where given, it reads once, few, many or a size class.

clone_size j_call d_call v_call cdr3_nt cdr3_aa
NA TRBJ2-5 TRBD1 TRBV7-9 TGTGCCAGCAGCCCCGGGACAGGGACCAAAGAGACCCAGTACTTC CASSPGTGTKETQYF
NA TRBJ2-5 NA TRBV6-5 TGTGCCAGCAGTTACAGGGGGGGAAGGGAGACCCAGTACTTC CASSYRGGRETQYF
NA TRBJ2-1 TRBD2 TRBV5-1 TGCGCCAGCAGCTTGGTAGGGCTAGCGGGAGGGATCGAGCAGTTCTTC CASSLVGLAGGIEQFF
NA TRBJ1-1 NA TRBV19 TGTGCCAGTACCGCCCGGAGTAGATATAACACTGAAGCTTTCTTT CASTARSRYNTEAFF
NA TRBJ2-3 TRBD2 TRBV28 TGTGCCAGCAGTTTATATGGACTAGCGGGGGGTACAGATACGCAGTATTTT CASSLYGLAGGTDTQYF
NA TRBJ2-4 NA TRBV2 TGTGCCAGCAGTGAACTCCGAAACATTCAGTACTTC CASSELRNIQYF
NA TRBJ1-2 NA TRBV6-9 TGTGCCAGCAGTGAAGCGGCGGGGCAGGGTCTGGGCTACACCTTC CASSEAAGQGLGYTF
once TRBJ2-1 NA TRBV29-1 TGCAGCGGGGAGGTGGCGGACAATGAGCAGTTCTTC CSGEVADNEQFF
NA TRBJ2-1 TRBD2 TRBV19 TGTGCCAGTAGCCTAACTAGCGGGAGGGCCTTAGAGCAGTTCTTC CASSLTSGRALEQFF
NA TRBJ2-5 NA TRBV4-2 TGTGCCAGCAGCCAAGGCCGGGGGAGGCGGGATGGGACCCAGTACTTC CASSQGRGRRDGTQYF
NA TRBJ2-1 TRBD2 TRBV28 TGTGCCAGCAGTTTATTGGTAGCGGGAGATGAGCAGTTCTTC CASSLLVAGDEQFF
once TRBJ2-5 TRBD1 TRBV4-2 TGTGCCAGCAGCCAAGGCCCCGGGACAGGGGAAGAGACCCAGTACTTC CASSQGPGTGEETQYF
NA TRBJ2-3 TRBD1 TRBV29-1 TGCAGCGTTGGGAAGTGGGACAGGGCTCCAGATACGCAGTATTTT CSVGKWDRAPDTQYF
once TRBJ2-7 NA TRBV6-1 TGTGCCAGCAATCGAGGGATACTCTCTTACGAGCAGTACTTC CASNRGILSYEQYF
NA TRBJ2-5 NA TRBV7-9 TGTGCCAGCAGCCCCGCGCAAGAGACCCAGTACTTC CASSPAQETQYF
NA TRBJ2-1 NA TRBV28 TGTGCCAGCAAAACAGGGAACAATGAGCAGTTCTTC CASKTGNNEQFF
NA TRBJ2-1 TRBD2 TRBV6-1 TGTGCCAGCAGTTTAGCGGGGACCTCCTACAATGAGCAGTTCTTC CASSLAGTSYNEQFF
NA TRBJ2-7 TRBD2 TRBV19 TGTGCCAGTAGTTTCCTACCGGGACTAGCGGGAGCCGAGCAGTACTTC CASSFLPGLAGAEQYF
NA TRBJ2-2 TRBD2 TRBV19 TGTGCCAGTAGTCTCGCACTAGCGGGATCGAACACCGGGGAGCTGTTTTTT CASSLALAGSNTGELFF
few TRBJ2-5 TRBD2 TRBV27 TGTGCCAGCAGTTTAGGTCTAGCGGGAGGGCCTGGGCAAGAGACCCAGTACTTC CASSLGLAGGPGQETQYF
NA TRBJ1-2 NA TRBV7-3 TGTGCCAGCAGCCCTACAGGGAATGGCTACACCTTC CASSPTGNGYTF
NA TRBJ1-3 NA TRBV9 TGTGCCAGCAGCGAGGAACAGTACTCTGGAAACACCATATATTTT CASSEEQYSGNTIYF
NA TRBJ2-2 NA TRBV30 TGTGCCTGGAGTGCAGTCCGGGTTGGGGGGGAGCTGTTTTTT CAWSAVRVGGELFF
NA TRBJ2-1 TRBD2 TRBV7-9 TGTGCCAGCAGCTTAGGCCAGCGGGGGTACAATGAGCAGTTCTTC CASSLGQRGYNEQFF
few TRBJ1-1 NA TRBV28 TGTGCCAGCAGTTTAGTACCAGGGGAAGCTTTCTTT CASSLVPGEAFF
NA TRBJ1-2 NA TRBV27 TGTGCCAGCAGTCCACCTGAGGGAGAGCGCTATGGCTACACCTTC CASSPPEGERYGYTF
once TRBJ1-1 NA TRBV28 TGTGCCAGCAGTTTTGGGGGGGGCACTGAAGCTTTCTTT CASSFGGGTEAFF
few TRBJ2-5 NA TRBV28 TGTGCCAGCAGCCCTCCACAGCTTTCCCCGGAGACCCAGTACTTC CASSPPQLSPETQYF
once TRBJ2-7 NA TRBV11-2 TGTGCCAGCAGCTTAGATAACAGGGTTCACGAGCAGTACTTC CASSLDNRVHEQYF
NA TRBJ1-5 NA TRBV2 TGTGCCAGCAGTGCATCAGGGTTGGATCAGCCCCAGCATTTT CASSASGLDQPQHF
NA TRBJ2-1 NA TRBV28 TGTGCCAGCAGTTTATGGTACAGGGCTGGGGGTAATGAGCAGTTCTTC CASSLWYRAGGNEQFF